The clone carrying this T cell receptor (beta chain) has only one observation. Its specificity is not known. V was pared by 2 bases and J by 6 bases, with 10 bases between. The germline gives CDR1 SGHVS, CDR2 FQNEAQ. This CDR3 is 13 amino acids long. This entry comes from a study of T cell responses to AZD1222 COVID-19 vaccine. General study points: Vaccine-associated CD4 TCRs spanned spike, dominant at 160-218 and 743-854.

Generated by immunoSEQ multiplex PCR, the TCRdb table keeps only in-frame clones and is missing some. The sample carries 100,000 to 150,000 clones, 70% to 90% recorded once. V and J are TRBV7-8 and TRBJ1-1, with no clear D. The source is an adult in good health. Sequenced material: peripheral blood, taken on day 0 of AZD1222 vaccination. The CDR3 DNA sequence: TGTGCCAGCAGCTTACACAGTTTCTCTGAAGCTTTCTTT. It is translated as CASSLHSFSEAFF.